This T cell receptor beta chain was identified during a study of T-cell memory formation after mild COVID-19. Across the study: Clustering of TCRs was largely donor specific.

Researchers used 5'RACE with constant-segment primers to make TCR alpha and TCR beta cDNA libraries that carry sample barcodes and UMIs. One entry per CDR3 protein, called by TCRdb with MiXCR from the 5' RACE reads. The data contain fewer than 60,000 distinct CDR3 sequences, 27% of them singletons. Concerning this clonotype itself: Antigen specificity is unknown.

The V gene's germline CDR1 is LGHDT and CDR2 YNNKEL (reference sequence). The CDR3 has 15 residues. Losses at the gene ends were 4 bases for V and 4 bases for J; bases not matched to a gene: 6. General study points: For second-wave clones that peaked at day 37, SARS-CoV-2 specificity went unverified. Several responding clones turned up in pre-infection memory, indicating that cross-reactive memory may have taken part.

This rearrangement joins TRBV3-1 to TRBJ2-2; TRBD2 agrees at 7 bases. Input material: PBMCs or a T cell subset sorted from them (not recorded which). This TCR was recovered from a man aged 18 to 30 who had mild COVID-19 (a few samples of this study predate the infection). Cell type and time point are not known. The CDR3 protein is CASSLVRGGTGELFF. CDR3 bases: TGTGCCAGCAGCCTTGTTCGCGGGGGCACCGGGGAGCTGTTTTTT.